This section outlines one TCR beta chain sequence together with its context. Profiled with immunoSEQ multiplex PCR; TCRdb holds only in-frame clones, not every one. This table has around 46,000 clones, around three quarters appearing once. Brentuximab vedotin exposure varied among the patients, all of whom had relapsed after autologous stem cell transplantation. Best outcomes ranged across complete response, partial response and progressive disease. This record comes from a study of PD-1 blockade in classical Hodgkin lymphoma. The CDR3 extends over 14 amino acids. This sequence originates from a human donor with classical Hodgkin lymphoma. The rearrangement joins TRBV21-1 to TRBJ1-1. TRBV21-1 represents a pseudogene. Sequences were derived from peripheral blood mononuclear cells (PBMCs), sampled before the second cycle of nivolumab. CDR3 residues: CASSVCGGNTEAFF. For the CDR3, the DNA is TGTGCCAGCAGCGTATGTGGCGGGAACACTGAAGCTTTCTTT.